This TCR beta chain was identified in a study of PD-1 blockade in classical Hodgkin lymphoma (dated by TCRdb to between 2020 and 2021). Concerning the study at large: Nivolumab dosing was 3 mg/kg intravenously every 2 weeks, continuing until either disease progression or unacceptable toxicity. The study used TCR beta sequencing and CyTOF to define a peripheral blood immune signature of response to PD-1 blockade in classical Hodgkin lymphoma. What the work shows at the level of the full study, not this receptor alone: Only a single clinical trial cohort was studied, and what caused the repertoire differences, possibly disease activity or prior therapy, remained undefined. Among trial patients, those achieving complete response had baseline diversity similar to that of newly diagnosed patients, while diversity was significantly lower in partial responders and progressors. Lower diversity was observed in patients in whom nivolumab was started less than 1 year after ASCT, and these patients were excluded from later analyses so that confounding by immune reconstitution would be avoided. A significant rise by C4D1 was seen in CD4+ but not CD8+ TCR diversity (p=0.0027 vs p=0.16), with the rise being most apparent in complete responders (p=0.02). Newly diagnosed patients were reported to have lower baseline TCR diversity than healthy donors, and relapsed/refractory patients were reported to have lower baseline TCR diversity still.

The sample's time point label is to be understood as: cycle 4 day 1 (C4D1), after six to seven weeks of nivolumab. Every trial patient had relapsed following autologous stem cell transplantation, and prior brentuximab vedotin exposure was what differed among cohorts A, B and C. The trial cohort comprised 56 patients with relapsed/refractory classical Hodgkin lymphoma whose best overall responses were complete response, partial response or progressive disease. Single-agent nivolumab was administered to trial patients in the multi-cohort phase II CheckMate 205 trial. An independent review committee assessed best overall response using the 2007 International Working Group response criteria. Trial PBMCs were obtained immediately prior to nivolumab initiation (C1D1) and on therapy at cycle 2 day 1 and cycle 4 day 1. Peripheral blood was collected in 8 mL Vacutainer Cell Preparation Tubes, from which PBMCs were isolated by centrifugation and then cryopreserved.

The CDR3, cysteine through phenylalanine, is 16 amino acids long. Only CDR3 DNA remains: 48 bases, in frame from the first base. Genomic DNA was extracted with the Qiagen DNeasy kit from unsorted PBMCs and from negatively selected CD4+ and CD8+ fractions. Using primers that anneal to V and J segments, immunoSEQ multiplex PCR amplified the TCR beta CDR3 regions. Amplification bias was minimized using a synthetic immune receptor repertoire, and residual bias was removed computationally after sequencing. The original pipeline was this. Repertoire diversity was quantified as the Shannon entropy index using custom Python scripts. Unsorted, CD4+ and CD8+ repertoires were analyzed separately, except in combined analyses where CD4+ and CD8+ sequences were merged in silico. A clone was considered expanded if an increase in frequency of at least 2-fold after treatment relative to C1D1 was found, and a pseudocount of 0.5 was applied to clones undetected at baseline. Singleton clones were defined as clones with 0 or 1 copy at C1D1, and non-singleton clones were defined as clones with 2 or more copies. Clones expanded in unsorted samples were annotated as CD4+, CD8+ or unknown by matching protein sequences in sorted samples from the same patient. Wilcoxon tests on paired samples were used to test diversity changes from C1D1 to C4D1. TCRdb holds this immuneACCESS table with in-frame rearrangements only. Some clones are missing; in checked studies, unresolved V genes explain under half, and the rest has no known cause. V and J calls and clone size are given by that table; D and trimming were obtained from the DNA. The sample includes about 94,000 clones, with approximately 94% observed a single time. Roughly 2.1% of the sample belongs to the ten largest clones.

Note on this clone: Its target antigen remains unknown. No qualities accompany the bases; no much larger clone lies one base away.

The clonotype comes from a human donor with classical Hodgkin lymphoma. The chain employs TRBV21-1 and TRBJ1-5. TRBV21-1 represents a pseudogene. Sequencing used peripheral blood mononuclear cells (PBMCs), obtained before the fourth cycle of nivolumab. The nucleotides are TGTGCCAGCAGACCCGGAGTCAAACATAGCAATCAGCCCCAGCATTTT. The encoded protein is CASRPGVKHSNQPQHF.